Listed below are T cell receptor beta chains from one sample, sequenced in a study of vaccination effects on CD4 cells after COVID-19. This table comes from immunoSEQ multiplex PCR, and its TCRdb copy is limited to in-frame clones, with some not included. Of about 73,000 clones in the sample, about four fifths were seen once. Antigen specificity for these receptors is unknown. Sequences were derived from CD4+ T cells from PBMCs cultured with SARS-CoV-2 spike peptides, sampled before COVID-19 vaccination. Receptor source: a human donor who received a COVID-19 vaccine. The CDR3 runs from the conserved cysteine through the conserved F or W. The order of the fields is clone size, D gene, J gene, V gene, CDR3 DNA, CDR3 protein. The D gene is left open where the match is weak. Expanded clones are given a class, and other clones once, few, many or no size at all.

>NA|NA|TRBJ1-4|TRBV5-1
TGCGCCAGCAGCTTGGGGCAGGGGTCTAATGAAAAACTGTTTTTT
CASSLGQGSNEKLFF
>NA|TRBD1|TRBJ1-5|TRBV28
TGTGCCAGCATCTCACAGGGGGCCGGCAATCAGCCCCAGCATTTT
CASISQGAGNQPQHF
>NA|NA|TRBJ1-4|TRBV18
TGTGCCAGCTCACCGGGCCAGAATGAAAAACTGTTTTTT
CASSPGQNEKLFF
>NA|TRBD1|TRBJ2-1|TRBV11-2
TGTGCCAGCAGCCTATGGACAGGCTCCTACAATGAGCAGTTCTTC
CASSLWTGSYNEQFF
>once|NA|TRBJ2-1|TRBV5-1
TGCGCCAGCAGCTCCAGCGCAGGGTTCCATGAGCAGTTCTTC
CASSSSAGFHEQFF
>NA|TRBD2|TRBJ2-2|TRBV9
TGTGCCAGCAGCTCCCCGTCTAGCGGGGAGAGGCCCGGGGAGCTGTTTTTT
CASSSPSSGERPGELFF
>NA|NA|TRBJ1-2|TRBV24-1
TGTGCCACCAGTGACCCGAACAGGGTGGATGGCTACACCTTC
CATSDPNRVDGYTF
>NA|TRBD1|TRBJ1-4|TRBV4-1
TGCGCCAGCAGCCGAGCTCAGGGGGCTGAAAAACTGTTTTTT
CASSRAQGAEKLFF
>NA|NA|TRBJ1-1|TRBV4-2
TGTGCCAGCAGCCCGGGAGCCACAGTGGGGCGGAACACTGAAGCTTTCTTT
CASSPGATVGRNTEAFF
>NA|NA|TRBJ2-1|TRBV4-1
TGCGCCAGCAGCCAAGAAGTCGGTGAGCAGTTCTTC
CASSQEVGEQFF
>once|NA|TRBJ1-5|TRBV12-5
TGTGCTAGTGGTTTGCCTATTAGCAATCAGCCCCAGCATTTT
CASGLPISNQPQHF
>NA|TRBD2|TRBJ2-3|TRBV11-1
TGTGCCAGCAGCCCGACTAGCGGTTCTAGCACAGATACGCAGTATTTT
CASSPTSGSSTDTQYF
>NA|TRBD1|TRBJ1-4|TRBV6-1
TGTGCCAGCAGTGAGACAGGGCACATTGCAACTAATGAAAAACTGTTTTTT
CASSETGHIATNEKLFF
>NA|NA|TRBJ1-6|TRBV18
TGTGCCAGCTCACCCACAGCGACTCAGAAGAATTCACCCCTCCACTTT
CASSPTATQKNSPLHF
>NA|NA|TRBJ1-2|TRBV4-3
TGCGCCAGCAGCCAAGATTTGAACATTTTATCTAACTATGGCTACACCTTC
CASSQDLNILSNYGYTF
>NA|NA|TRBJ1-2|TRBV4-3
TGCGCCAGCAGCCAAGATGCGGCAGCCTCGGGCTATGGCTACACCTTC
CASSQDAAASGYGYTF
>NA|NA|TRBJ1-2|TRBV30
TGTGCCTGGAGTGTAGCTCTCACCTATGGCTACACCTTC
CAWSVALTYGYTF
>NA|TRBD1|TRBJ2-1|TRBV11-3
TGTGCCAGCAGCTTAGGGGACAGGATCGGCAACAATGAGCAGTTCTTC
CASSLGDRIGNNEQFF
>NA|TRBD2|TRBJ2-5|TRBV18
TGTGCCAGCTCACCCGACCTGGGGGGGTACCAAGAGACCCAGTACTTC
CASSPDLGGYQETQYF
>NA|NA|TRBJ1-4|TRBV12-5
TGTGCTAGTGGTTCAATCGTGGGGGGCTTTAATGAAAAACTGTTTTTT
CASGSIVGGFNEKLFF
>NA|TRBD1|TRBJ1-5|TRBV30
TGTGCCTGGAGTGACGGGACAGGGAATCAGCCCCAGCATTTT
CAWSDGTGNQPQHF
>few|NA|TRBJ1-1|TRBV28
TGTGCCAGCGGGGAAGCTTTCTTT
CASGEAFF
>few|TRBD1|TRBJ1-6|TRBV19
TGTGCCAGTAGTGCCGGGACAGGGCTTTCACCCCTCCACTTT
CASSAGTGLSPLHF
>NA|NA|TRBJ2-1|TRBV28
TGTGCCAGCAGTTTCAGGACCGCTATTTTCTTC
CASSFRTAIFF
>few|NA|TRBJ1-5|TRBV15
TGTGCCACCAGCAGAGATTATCAGCCCCAGCATTTT
CATSRDYQPQHF
>NA|NA|TRBJ1-1|TRBV18
TGTGCCAGCTCACAATCCGGGGGGTACACTGAAGCTTTCTTT
CASSQSGGYTEAFF
>NA|TRBD1|TRBJ2-5|TRBV5-1
TGCGCCAGCAGCGGGCAGGGGGAAGGAGAGACCCAGTACTTC
CASSGQGEGETQYF
>NA|NA|TRBJ1-3|TRBV3-1/TRBV3-2
TGTGCCAGCAGCCAATTTACCGGGACTGGAAACACCATATATTTT
CASSQFTGTGNTIYF
>NA|NA|TRBJ1-3|TRBV4-3
TGCGCCAGCAGCCGAGACGGAGTCACCTCTGGAAACACCATATATTTT
CASSRDGVTSGNTIYF
>few|NA|TRBJ1-1|TRBV7-8
TGTGCCAGCAGATTAGCGGGGTATCACATGAACACTGAAGCTTTCTTT
CASRLAGYHMNTEAFF
>NA|TRBD2|TRBJ2-6|TRBV6-5
TGTGCCAGCCGGGGGGGGGAGGCTGGGGCCAACGTCCTGACTTTC
CASRGGEAGANVLTF
>NA|NA|TRBJ2-2|TRBV5-1
TGCGCCAGCAGCCCGGGAGGGACAGGGCCCACCGGGGAGCTGTTTTTT
CASSPGGTGPTGELFF
>once|NA|TRBJ2-5|TRBV14
TGTGCCAGCAGCCCATCGTCAGGGACCCAGTACTTC
CASSPSSGTQYF
>NA|NA|TRBJ1-6|TRBV7-2
TGTGCCAGCAGCTGGGGACCTGGGTCACCCCTCCACTTT
CASSWGPGSPLHF
>NA|TRBD1|TRBJ1-3|TRBV7-2
TGTGCCAGCAGCCCTTACAGGGGGCTCTCTGGAAACACCATATATTTT
CASSPYRGLSGNTIYF
>NA|NA|TRBJ2-3|TRBV27
TGTGCCAGCAGTTCACCCGGGGGCACAGATACGCAGTATTTT
CASSSPGGTDTQYF
>few|TRBD1|TRBJ2-6|TRBV7-9
TGTGCCAGCAGCACATGGACAGGGGGAAATACTGGGGCCAACGTCCTGACTTTC
CASSTWTGGNTGANVLTF
>NA|NA|TRBJ1-5|TRBV24-1
TGTGCCACCAGTGATTCGAAAGACATCATACGGCCCCAGCATTTT
CATSDSKDIIRPQHF
>few|NA|TRBJ1-2|TRBV6-6
TGTGCCAGCAGTTACCGTTCCCCGTATGCGAACTATGGCTACACCTTC
CASSYRSPYANYGYTF
>NA|NA|TRBJ2-1|TRBV12-3/TRBV12-4
TGTGCCAGCAGTCAGGGGCGGGATGAGCAGTTCTTC
CASSQGRDEQFF
>NA|NA|TRBJ1-2|TRBV4-1
TGCGCCAGCAGCCAAGGAAGGGAGGTCGGCAACTATGGCTACACCTTC
CASSQGREVGNYGYTF
>once|NA|TRBJ2-5|TRBV11-2
TGTGCCAGCAGCTTTCCCCCCTCGACAGGACAAGAGACCCAGTACTTC
CASSFPPSTGQETQYF
>once|TRBD1|TRBJ2-5|TRBV18
TGTGCCAGCTCACTGAACAGGGGGCCCTGGGAGACCCAGTACTTC
CASSLNRGPWETQYF
>NA|NA|TRBJ1-2|TRBV13
TGTGCCAGCAGCCTTGGGGGAGCGGGGTATAGAAACTATGGCTACACCTTC
CASSLGGAGYRNYGYTF
>few|TRBD1|TRBJ1-6|TRBV27
TGTGCCAGCAGTACGTCTCCGGGACAGAATTCTTCACCCCTCCACTTT
CASSTSPGQNSSPLHF
>NA|TRBD2|TRBJ2-1|TRBV24-1
TGTGCCACCAGTGATAGCGGGGGGCGAACCTACAATGAGCAGTTCTTC
CATSDSGGRTYNEQFF